The T cell receptor beta chain described here comes from a study of OX40 agonist ivuxolimab in advanced cancers. Looking at the study overall: The costimulatory receptor OX40 (CD134) was targeted by ivuxolimab, a fully human IgG2 agonistic monoclonal antibody. Prior anti-PD-1, anti-PD-L1 or anti-CTLA-4 therapy was permitted, and 40% of dose-escalation patients had received checkpoint inhibitors. Intravenous ivuxolimab was administered to patients every 2 weeks at six dose levels: 0.01, 0.1, 0.3, 1.5, 3 and 10 mg/kg. Partial responses were achieved by three dose-escalation patients, of whom one had hepatocellular carcinoma and two had cutaneous melanoma. Of the 52 patients in dose escalation, 19 had hepatocellular carcinoma, some 15 had melanoma, 9 had renal cell carcinoma and 9 had head and neck cancer. The dose-escalation cohort was approximately 83% male with a mean age of about 65 years, ranging from 23 to 79. The point of sequencing TCRbeta in the periphery was to test whether ivuxolimab changed TCR sequence diversity and drove clonal T-cell expansion. The paper covers the monotherapy dose-escalation part of the phase I ivuxolimab trial, which included N ≈ 50 patients. What the research found in general, with its limitations: On average, CD8+ T cells showed more expanded clones than CD4+ T cells after ivuxolimab. At doses of 0.1 to 3.0 mg/kg, clonal expansion of both CD4+ and CD8+ T cells in blood was seen between baseline and week 6. Antigen specificity was not determined for the clonally expanded peripheral T cells. Low levels of normalized T-cell clonal expansion were also shown by some nonresponding patients. Partial responders in the 0.1-3.0 mg/kg groups had among the lowest normalized peripheral clonal expansion, especially among CD8+ T cells.

The CDR3 starts with the cysteine, ends with the phenylalanine, and has 14 residues. Only the CDR3 portion is preserved as DNA: 42 bases, with reading frame beginning at the first base. CDR1 is given as KGHSH and CDR2 as LQKENI, both from the germline V gene. V gives up 1 base and J gives up 4 bases, and the segment between their germline ends measures 10 bases. The trial excluded patients who had a history of autoimmune disease or were on systemic immunosuppression. In every dose cohort, peripheral blood was drawn for TCR sequencing at baseline, cycle 4 day 1, and cycle 7 day 1. The samples were taken from a phase I, first-in-human, multicenter, open-label dose-escalation trial of ivuxolimab. The trial enrolled adults with locally advanced or metastatic head and neck squamous cell, hepatocellular, melanoma or renal cell carcinoma. Before TCR sequencing, CD4+ T cells and CD8+ T cells were sorted from peripheral blood as separate populations.

For sequencing of the TCRbeta CDR3 region, genomic DNA was extracted from the sorted cells. TCRbeta CDR3 regions were sequenced using the immunoSEQ Assay. Entries here come from immuneACCESS through TCRdb and include only in-frame sequences with V and J called. Some clones fail to appear in such tables; in the studies checked, an unresolved V gene covers under half of the shortfall, and the cause of the remainder is unknown. The sample records under 85,000 clones, 86% of which are singletons. 1.5% to 2% of the sample is in the top ten clones. Turning to this clone: Its recognized antigen is unknown. Within one base of it there is no much larger clone, and no base qualities were kept.

The rearranged segments are TRBV18 and TRBJ2-5; TRBD2 is a weak D gene call, 6 bases matching. This TCR derives from an adult with an advanced solid tumor such as melanoma, head and neck, liver or kidney cancer. The material sequenced was CD4+ or CD8+ T cells sorted from blood, taken in a trial of the OX40 agonist ivuxolimab. At the DNA level, the sequence is TGTGCCAGCTCACCACTCGCCGGGGGAGAGACCCAGTACTTC. This codes for CASSPLAGGETQYF.